The rows below give T cell receptor beta chains drawn from one sample of a study of cytomegalovirus exposure and HLA in healthy donors. Here immunoSEQ multiplex PCR was the method, and the copy in TCRdb shows in-frame clones only, minus some. This table holds over 65,000 clones, over 65% found once. Sequencing was carried out using PBMCs. The receptors were gathered from a man aged 45-65 years in good health and CMV-seronegative. The CDR3 runs from the conserved cysteine through the conserved F or W. The order of the fields is D gene, CDR3 length, V gene, clone size, J gene, CDR3 protein, CDR3 DNA. A D gene is named only where the DNA matches it firmly. Rows may omit the clone size; those that give it use once, few, many or a size class.

NA	14	TRBV9	NA	TRBJ2-7	CASSRSGDSYEQYF	TGTGCCAGCAGTCGGTCGGGGGACTCCTACGAGCAGTACTTC
NA	14	TRBV5-1	few	TRBJ1-2	CASMVAGSNYGYTF	TGCGCCAGCATGGTGGCAGGGTCTAACTATGGCTACACCTTC
NA	15	TRBV4-1	NA	TRBJ2-1	CASSPGARGDNEQFF	TGCGCCAGCAGCCCCGGAGCCAGGGGGGATAATGAGCAGTTCTTC
NA	17	TRBV30	NA	TRBJ2-1	CAWRMKKGGSSYNEQFF	TGTGCCTGGAGGATGAAAAAAGGGGGTAGCTCCTACAATGAGCAGTTCTTC
TRBD1	17	TRBV10-2	NA	TRBJ2-1	CASSEARPGQRTNEQFF	TGCGCCAGCAGTGAGGCGCGTCCGGGACAGCGGACTAATGAGCAGTTCTTC
TRBD1	14	TRBV9	NA	TRBJ2-5	CASSITGGQETQYF	TGTGCCAGCAGCATAACAGGGGGGCAAGAGACCCAGTACTTC
TRBD1	15	TRBV10-3	once	TRBJ1-2	CAIRRQGAKDYGYTF	TGTGCCATCAGGCGACAGGGAGCTAAGGACTATGGCTACACCTTC
NA	14	TRBV4-2	NA	TRBJ1-2	CASSQDTGRWGYTF	TGTGCCAGCAGCCAAGATACAGGACGGTGGGGCTACACCTTC
TRBD1	17	TRBV7-9	NA	TRBJ1-3	CASSLGGQGRTGNTIYF	TGTGCCAGCAGCTTAGGGGGACAGGGTCGCACTGGAAACACCATATATTTT
TRBD1	15	TRBV2	NA	TRBJ2-1	CASSEDRSSYNEQFF	TGTGCCAGCAGCGAGGACAGGAGCTCCTACAATGAGCAGTTCTTC
NA	16	TRBV4-3	NA	TRBJ2-1	CASSQDSSPFRDEQFF	TGCGCCAGTAGCCAAGATTCCAGCCCATTCAGGGATGAGCAGTTCTTC
TRBD1	14	TRBV6-1	NA	TRBJ1-2	CASSMTGFKNGYTF	TGTGCCAGCAGCATGACAGGGTTTAAGAATGGCTACACCTTC
NA	18	TRBV15	NA	TRBJ1-5	CATSRDSTDRGSNQPQHF	TGTGCCACCAGCAGAGATTCTACAGACCGGGGTAGCAATCAGCCCCAGCATTTT
TRBD1	14	TRBV6-1	NA	TRBJ1-6	CASSEETGYSPLHF	TGTGCCAGCAGTGAAGAGACAGGGTATTCACCCCTCCACTTT
TRBD1	19	TRBV7-3	NA	TRBJ1-1	CASSLIATSGTGGWTEAFF	TGTGCCAGCAGCTTAATAGCCACCTCAGGGACAGGGGGCTGGACTGAAGCTTTCTTT
TRBD1	15	TRBV6-5	NA	TRBJ2-5	CASSFLLRDRETQYF	TGTGCCAGCAGTTTCCTCCTCCGGGACAGGGAGACCCAGTACTTC
TRBD2	16	TRBV19	NA	TRBJ2-3	CASSTTSGGAKDTQYF	TGTGCCAGTAGTACGACTAGCGGGGGGGCTAAAGATACGCAGTATTTT
TRBD2	15	TRBV7-2	NA	TRBJ2-3	CASSYSGGGGDTQYF	TGTGCCAGCAGTTATAGCGGGGGAGGCGGAGATACGCAGTATTTT
TRBD1	14	TRBV6-6	NA	TRBJ1-6	CASRERTGNSPLHF	TGTGCCAGCCGCGAGAGGACAGGGAATTCACCCCTCCACTTT
NA	15	TRBV4-3	NA	TRBJ2-5	CASSQDGHKGETQYF	TGCGCCAGCAGCCAAGACGGCCACAAGGGGGAGACCCAGTACTTC
NA	15	TRBV28	NA	TRBJ1-4	CASSFVGGATEKLFF	TGTGCCAGCAGTTTTGTCGGGGGGGCGACTGAAAAACTGTTTTTT
TRBD1	14	TRBV10-3	NA	TRBJ1-1	CAIGLGQGNTEAFF	TGTGCCATCGGCTTGGGACAGGGGAACACTGAAGCTTTCTTT
NA	13	TRBV28	NA	TRBJ1-3	CASSFFLGNTIYF	TGTGCCAGCAGTTTTTTCTTGGGAAACACCATATATTTT
TRBD2	14	TRBV19	NA	TRBJ2-5	CATSLAVTQETQYF	TGTGCCACCTCACTAGCGGTAACCCAAGAGACCCAGTACTTC
NA	15	TRBV9	NA	TRBJ2-7	CASSVGQGISYEQYF	TGTGCCAGCAGCGTTGGGCAGGGGATCTCCTACGAGCAGTACTTC
NA	15	TRBV21-1	NA	TRBJ1-5	CASSKHGQVNQPQHF	TGTGCCAGCAGCAAACACGGACAGGTCAATCAGCCCCAGCATTTT
TRBD1	14	TRBV11-1	NA	TRBJ1-2	CASSHEQGLEGYTF	TGTGCCAGCAGCCACGAACAGGGGTTAGAGGGCTACACCTTC
NA	16	TRBV15	NA	TRBJ1-5	CATSRLQGYSNQPQHF	TGTGCCACCAGCAGGCTCCAGGGCTATAGCAATCAGCCCCAGCATTTT
NA	21	TRBV12-5	NA	TRBJ2-5	CASGLVVRAPQRTGVQETQYF	TGTGCTAGTGGTTTGGTGGTCAGAGCTCCCCAGCGAACGGGGGTCCAAGAGACCCAGTACTTC
NA	17	TRBV4-2	NA	TRBJ1-5	CASSLTGQGLMNQPQHF	TGTGCCAGCAGCCTTACTGGCCAGGGACTGATGAATCAGCCCCAGCATTTT
NA	13	TRBV5-1	NA	TRBJ1-1	CASSGLRETEAFF	TGCGCCAGCAGCGGCCTAAGGGAGACTGAAGCTTTCTTT
NA	15	TRBV27	NA	TRBJ1-1	CASSSLTGGLSEAFF	TGTGCCAGCAGTTCACTGACCGGGGGACTCTCTGAAGCTTTCTTT
TRBD1	14	TRBV10-3	few	TRBJ1-5	CAISEGQDNQPQHF	TGTGCCATCAGTGAGGGACAGGACAATCAGCCCCAGCATTTT
NA	17	TRBV7-6	NA	TRBJ1-5	CASSLPVGVGSNQPQHF	TGTGCCAGCAGCCTACCGGTCGGGGTTGGAAGCAATCAGCCCCAGCATTTT
TRBD1	15	TRBV5-4	NA	TRBJ2-7	CASTRAGTGGYEQYF	TGTGCCAGCACCCGGGCAGGGACAGGGGGCTACGAGCAGTACTTC
NA	15	TRBV7-3	NA	TRBJ1-2	CAGKGRGHSNYGYTF	TGTGCCGGCAAGGGTAGGGGTCATTCGAACTATGGCTACACCTTC
NA	13	TRBV5-6	NA	TRBJ1-1	CASSLTGFTEAFF	TGTGCCAGCAGCTTGACAGGGTTCACTGAAGCTTTCTTT
NA	13	TRBV19	NA	TRBJ2-5	CASSMDNYLPQYF	TGTGCCAGTAGTATGGATAACTACTTGCCCCAGTACTTC
TRBD1	13	TRBV23-1	NA	TRBJ1-2	CASPRDRGGGYTF	TGCGCCAGCCCCCGGGACAGGGGGGGTGGCTACACCTTC
TRBD1	15	TRBV25-1	NA	TRBJ2-7	CASSDPGTDEYEQYF	TGTGCCAGCAGCGACCCCGGGACAGATGAGTACGAGCAGTACTTC